Sequencing of this TCR beta chain was carried out in a study of CD8+CD57+ T cells in acquired aplastic anemia. Study background: Quantities of DNA derived from sorted CD4+ and CD8+ cells averaged about 3.2 ug.

Genomic DNA, serving as template, underwent TCR beta VDJ and CDR3 profiling. TCRdb redid the calling of the reads with MiXCR, one entry per CDR3 protein. The table shows around 180,000 distinct CDR3 sequences, with 55% to 75% occurring only once. With regard to this clonotype: Its matching antigen is unknown.

Trimming left V 1 base short and J 4 bases short, with 9 bases between. The CDR3 runs to 14 residues. Germline CDR1 and CDR2: SGHRS and YFSETQ. Overall study findings and caveats: Patients did not significantly differ from controls in CD8+ Simpson's diversity.

V is TRBV5-1 and J is TRBJ2-1; D is perhaps TRBD1 (5 bases). The TCR sequence derives from a human donor in good health. The sequenced material came from sorted CD4+, CD8+, or CD8+CD57+ T cells (not recorded which) from PBMCs. The CDR3 coding sequence is TGCGCCAGCAGCTTGACACAGGCTTACAATGAGCAGTTCTTC. It is translated as CASSLTQAYNEQFF.